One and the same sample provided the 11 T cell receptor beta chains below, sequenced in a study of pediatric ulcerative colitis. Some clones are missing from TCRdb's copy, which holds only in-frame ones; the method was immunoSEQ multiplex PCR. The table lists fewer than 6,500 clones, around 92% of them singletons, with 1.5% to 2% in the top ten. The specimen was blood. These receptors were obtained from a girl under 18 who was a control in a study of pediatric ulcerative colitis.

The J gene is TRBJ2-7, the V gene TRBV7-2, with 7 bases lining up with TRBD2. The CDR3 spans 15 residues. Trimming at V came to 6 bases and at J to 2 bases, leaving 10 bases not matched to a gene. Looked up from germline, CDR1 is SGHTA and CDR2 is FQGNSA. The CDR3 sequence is CASRPNLADPYEQYF. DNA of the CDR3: TGTGCCAGCAGACCCAACCTAGCGGACCCCTACGAGCAGTACTTC.

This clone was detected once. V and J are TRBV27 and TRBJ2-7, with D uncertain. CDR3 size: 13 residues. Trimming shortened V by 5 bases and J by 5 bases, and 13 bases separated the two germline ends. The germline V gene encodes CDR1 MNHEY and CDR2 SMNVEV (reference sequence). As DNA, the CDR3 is TGTGCCAGCAGTCCCAGCGCTTACCACGAGCAGTACTTC. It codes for CASSPSAYHEQYF.

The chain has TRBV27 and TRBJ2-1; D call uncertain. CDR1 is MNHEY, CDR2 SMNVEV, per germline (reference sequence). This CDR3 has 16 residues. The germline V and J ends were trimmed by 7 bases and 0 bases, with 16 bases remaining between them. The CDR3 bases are TGTGCCAGCACGCCGGCCGACGGCTACTCCTACAATGAGCAGTTCTTC. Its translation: CASTPADGYSYNEQFF.

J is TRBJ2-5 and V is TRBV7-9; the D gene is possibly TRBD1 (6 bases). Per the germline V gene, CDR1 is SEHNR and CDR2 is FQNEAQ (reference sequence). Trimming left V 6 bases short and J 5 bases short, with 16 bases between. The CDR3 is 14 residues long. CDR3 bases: TGTGCCAGCAGTTCTAAGGGGGTTTGGGAGACCCAGTACTTC. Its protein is CASSSKGVWETQYF.

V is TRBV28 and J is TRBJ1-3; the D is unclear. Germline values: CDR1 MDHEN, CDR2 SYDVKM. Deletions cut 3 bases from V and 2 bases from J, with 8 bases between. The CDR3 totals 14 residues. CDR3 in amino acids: CASSLENPGNTIYF. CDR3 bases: TGTGCCAGCAGTTTGGAGAATCCTGGAAACACCATATATTTT.

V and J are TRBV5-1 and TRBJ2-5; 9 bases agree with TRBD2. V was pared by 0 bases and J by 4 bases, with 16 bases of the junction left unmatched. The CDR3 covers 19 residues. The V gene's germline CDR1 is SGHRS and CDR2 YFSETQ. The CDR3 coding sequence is TGCGCCAGCAGCTTGGTTCAAGGTGGTAGCGGGAGAGCTAGAGAGACCCAGTACTTC. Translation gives CASSLVQGGSGRARETQYF.

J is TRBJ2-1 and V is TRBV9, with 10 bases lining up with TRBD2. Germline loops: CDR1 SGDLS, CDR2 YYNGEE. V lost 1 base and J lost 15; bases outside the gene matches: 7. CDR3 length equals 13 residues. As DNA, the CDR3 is TGTGCCAGCAGCGTACTAGCGGGAGTCTCTCTGTTCTTC. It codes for CASSVLAGVSLFF.

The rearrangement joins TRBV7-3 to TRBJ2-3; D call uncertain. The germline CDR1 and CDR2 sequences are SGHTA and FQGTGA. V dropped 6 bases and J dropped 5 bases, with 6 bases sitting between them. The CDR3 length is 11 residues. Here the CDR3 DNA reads TGTGCCAGCAGGACTGGAGATACGCAGTATTTT. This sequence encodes CASRTGDTQYF.

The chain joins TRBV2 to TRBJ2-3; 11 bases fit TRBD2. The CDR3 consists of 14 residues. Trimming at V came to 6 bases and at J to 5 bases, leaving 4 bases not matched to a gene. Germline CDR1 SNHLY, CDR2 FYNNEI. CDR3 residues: CASSLSGREDTQYF. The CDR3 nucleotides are TGTGCCAGCAGCCTTAGCGGGAGGGAAGATACGCAGTATTTT.

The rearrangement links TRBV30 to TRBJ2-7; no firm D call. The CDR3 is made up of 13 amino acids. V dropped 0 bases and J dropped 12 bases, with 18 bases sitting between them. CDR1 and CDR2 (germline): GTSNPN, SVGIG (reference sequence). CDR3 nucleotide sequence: TGTGCCTGGAGTGTAAGTACATCAGGAGAACGGTACTTC. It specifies CAWSVSTSGERYF.

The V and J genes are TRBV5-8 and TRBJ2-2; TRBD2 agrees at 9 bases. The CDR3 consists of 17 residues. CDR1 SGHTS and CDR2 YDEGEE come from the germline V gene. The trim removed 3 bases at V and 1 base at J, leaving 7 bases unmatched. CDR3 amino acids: CASSSPASGMNTGELFF. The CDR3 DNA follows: TGTGCCAGCAGCTCCCCGGCTAGCGGGATGAACACCGGGGAGCTGTTTTTT. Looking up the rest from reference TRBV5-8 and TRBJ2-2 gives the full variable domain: EAGVTQSPTHLIKTRGQQATLRCSPISGHTSVYWYQQALGLGLQFLLWYDEGEERNRGNFPPRFSGRQFPNYSSELNVNALELEDSALYLCASSSPASGMNTGELFFGEGSRLTVL.